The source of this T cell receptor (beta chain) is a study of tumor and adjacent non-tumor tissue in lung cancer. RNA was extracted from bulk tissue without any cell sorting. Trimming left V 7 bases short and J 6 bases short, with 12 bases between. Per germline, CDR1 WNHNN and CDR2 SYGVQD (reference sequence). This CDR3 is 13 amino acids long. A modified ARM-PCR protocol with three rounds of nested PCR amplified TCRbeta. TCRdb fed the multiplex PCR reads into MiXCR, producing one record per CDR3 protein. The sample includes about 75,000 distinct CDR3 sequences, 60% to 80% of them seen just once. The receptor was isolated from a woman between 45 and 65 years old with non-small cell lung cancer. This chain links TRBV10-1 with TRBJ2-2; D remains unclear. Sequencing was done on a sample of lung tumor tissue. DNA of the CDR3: TGCGCCAGCAATGACCTGTACGCCGGGGAGCTGTTTTTT. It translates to CASNDLYAGELFF.